Listed here are 13 T cell receptor beta chains from one sample, sequenced in a study of blood T cell repertoires in COVID-19. The repertoire was sequenced with immunoSEQ multiplex PCR; TCRdb's copy has only in-frame clones and lacks some. There are about 360,000 clones in the sample; approximately 86% occur only once, and about 3% lies in the top ten. The source material was peripheral blood. These receptors all stem from a human donor in a cohort sampled during active COVID-19.

The chain is built from TRBV4-2 and TRBJ2-5; TRBD2 aligns across 11 bases. CDR1 and CDR2 (germline): LGHNA, YNFKEQ. The CDR3 totals 18 residues. The V segment lost 1 base and the J segment 2 bases; nucleotides outside the gene matches: 9. CDR3 residues: CASSQGLAGFGEQETQYF. DNA of the CDR3: TGTGCCAGCAGCCAAGGACTAGCGGGGTTTGGGGAACAAGAGACCCAGTACTTC.

The chain joins TRBV27 to TRBJ2-7; D remains unclear. The V and J ends lost 0 bases and 2 bases respectively, with 14 bases between them. CDR1 is MNHEY and CDR2 is SMNVEV in the germline V gene (reference sequence). This CDR3 region has 16 residues. CDR3: CASSLSLAALPYEQYF. CDR3 DNA sequence: TGTGCCAGCAGTTTATCGTTGGCTGCTTTGCCCTACGAGCAGTACTTC.

The rearrangement links TRBV4-1 to TRBJ2-5; D may be TRBD2 (5 bases). Deletions cut 4 bases from V and 2 bases from J, with 8 bases between. The CDR3 is made up of 13 amino acids. CDR1 is MGHRA and CDR2 is YSYEKL in the germline V gene. Here the CDR3 reads CASSRTRQETQYF. The DNA of the CDR3 is TGCGCCAGCAGCCGGACTCGGCAAGAGACCCAGTACTTC.

V is TRBV7-2 and J is TRBJ2-1; 9 bases are shared with TRBD2. Trimming cost V 2 bases and J 3 bases; bases outside gene matches: 11. Germline CDR1 SGHTA, CDR2 FQGNSA. This CDR3 has 18 amino acids. The CDR3 nucleotides read TGTGCCAGCAGCTTAAGGGCTCTGGGACTAGCTTACTACAATGAGCAGTTCTTC. It encodes CASSLRALGLAYYNEQFF.

The J gene is TRBJ2-1, the V gene TRBV7-8; maybe TRBD1 (6 bases). The CDR3 is 15 amino acids. Looked up from germline, CDR1 is SGHVS and CDR2 is FQNEAQ. The V gene lost 6 bases and the J gene lost 3 bases, with 15 bases spanning the gap. The CDR3 loop is CASSPVPGVYNEQFF. CDR3 coding DNA: TGTGCCAGCAGTCCCGTCCCAGGGGTCTACAATGAGCAGTTCTTC.

This rearrangement joins TRBV19 to TRBJ2-7, with D possibly TRBD1 on 6 matching bases. Trimming pared 3 bases from V and 6 bases from J, leaving 21 bases between. This CDR3 has 16 residues. From germline, CDR1 is LNHDA and CDR2 SQIVND (reference sequence). In DNA form, the CDR3 reads TGTGCCAGTAGTATCTCCCTCACAGGGCTGATTAGCGAGCAGTACTTC. Translating it yields CASSISLTGLISEQYF.

Only one count was recorded for this clone. The chain is built from TRBV13 and TRBJ2-1; 7 nucleotides align to TRBD1. Germline V gene data show CDR1 as PRHDT and CDR2 as FYEKMQ (reference sequence). The junction had 9 bases not matched to a gene; V was cut back by 6 bases and J by 7 bases. The CDR3 totals 14 residues. The CDR3 DNA reads TGTGCCAGCAGAAGACAGGGAAGGTATAATGAGCAGTTCTTC. This sequence encodes CASRRQGRYNEQFF.

V gene TRBV7-8 combines with J gene TRBJ2-2, with 9 positions matching TRBD1. The CDR3 runs 15 residues. Germline CDR1 is SGHVS and CDR2 is FQNEAQ. Germline trimming cut 6 bases from V and 5 bases from J; bases unmatched to any gene: 7. This CDR3 is CASRTGTGITGELFF. The DNA of the CDR3 is TGTGCCAGCAGAACCGGGACAGGGATAACCGGGGAGCTGTTTTTT.

The chain couples TRBV30 to TRBJ1-2; D not resolved. V lost 5 bases, J lost 6 bases, and 13 bases lay in between. The CDR3 length is 12 residues. Per germline, CDR1 GTSNPN and CDR2 SVGIG (reference sequence). The CDR3 nucleotides read TGTGCCTGGGCTAAATTTTCCAATGGCTACACCTTC. Its protein is CAWAKFSNGYTF.

V gene TRBV5-5 combines with J gene TRBJ1-5; unclear D gene. This CDR3 region has 16 residues. Between the trimmed V and J ends, which lost 0 bases and 10 bases, there was a span of 20 bases. Germline V CDR1 and CDR2: SGHKS, YYEKEE (reference sequence). Here the CDR3 DNA reads TGTGCCAGCAGCTTGGGGCACAGCGCCTTAGGAGGACCCCAGCATTTT. Residues: CASSLGHSALGGPQHF.

This chain joins TRBV10-3 and TRBJ2-1; perhaps TRBD2 as D (5 bases). CDR3 length equals 15 residues. Looked up from germline, CDR1 is ENHRY and CDR2 is SYGVKD. Between the trimmed V and J ends, which lost 0 bases and 5 bases, there was a span of 11 bases. The CDR3 nucleotides read TGTGCCATCAGTGAGTCGGGTCAAGCGGACAATGAGCAGTTCTTC. It translates to CAISESGQADNEQFF.

This clone was picked up a small number of times. The same CDR3 is also encoded by other DNA sequences in this sample. The gene calls are TRBV19 and TRBJ2-7; TRBD1 agrees at 9 bases. V lost 6 bases to trimming and J lost 0 bases; unmatched junction nucleotides: 9. The CDR3 contains 16 residues. CDR1 and CDR2 (germline): LNHDA, SQIVND (reference sequence). CDR3 loop: CASSSPGQGTSYEQYF. The CDR3, as DNA: TGTGCCAGTAGCAGCCCGGGACAGGGAACCTCCTACGAGCAGTACTTC.

The chain employs TRBV18 and TRBJ2-7, with unresolved D. The CDR3 runs 12 residues. The germline CDR1 and CDR2 sequences are KGHSH and LQKENI. V lost 3 bases and J lost 0, with 3 bases in between. CDR3 amino acids: CASSPVSYEQYF. In DNA form, the CDR3 reads TGTGCCAGCTCACCCGTCTCCTACGAGCAGTACTTC. The variable domain in full, with the rest retrieved from reference TRBV18 and TRBJ2-7, is NAGVMQNPRHLVRRRGQEARLRCSPMKGHSHVYWYRQLPEEGLKFMVYLQKENIIDESGMPKERFSAEFPKEGPSILRIQQVVRGDSAAYFCASSPVSYEQYFGPGTRLTVT.